This T cell receptor beta chain was sequenced for a study of OX40 agonist ivuxolimab in advanced cancers. Across the whole study: More than 35% of patients had received prior checkpoint inhibitor therapy. Among those treated, three patients had partial responses, one with hepatocellular carcinoma and two with cutaneous melanoma.

Some clones are missing from TCRdb's copy, which holds only in-frame ones; the method was immunoSEQ multiplex PCR. The profile shows 24,000 or so clones, roughly 93% of them singletons. Anyone with autoimmune disease history or systemic immunosuppression was excluded. Sampling times: baseline, cycle 4 day 1, cycle 7 day 1. The receptor was isolated from an adult with an advanced solid tumor such as melanoma, head and neck, liver or kidney cancer. Sequenced material: CD4+ or CD8+ T cells sorted from blood, taken in a trial of the OX40 agonist ivuxolimab.

For the CDR3, the DNA is TGTGCCAGCAGCCCGGGAGCGGGAGAATACGAGCAGTACTTC. This translates into CASSPGAGEYEQYF. The chain uses TRBV11-3 and TRBJ2-7; 8 bases fit TRBD2. Trimming cost V 5 bases and J 4 bases; bases outside gene matches: 7. CDR1 and CDR2 from the germline V gene are SGHNT and YENEEA. The CDR3 has 14 residues.